The 2 T cell receptor beta chains below all came from one sample that was sequenced in a study of cytomegalovirus exposure and HLA in healthy donors. The PCR contained 60 Vbeta and 13 Jbeta primers. Method: immunoSEQ multiplex PCR; TCRdb's copy keeps in-frame clones and lacks some. The sample has under 200,000 clones, over 75% seen once; the top ten hold roughly 2%. Material for sequencing was PBMCs. The receptor source for this set is a human donor in good health.

J is TRBJ1-6 and V is TRBV11-3; 10 nucleotides match TRBD1. From germline, CDR1 is SGHNT and CDR2 YENEEA. V was pared by 3 bases and J by 7 bases, with 12 bases of the junction left unmatched. The CDR3 sequence is 18 residues long. The chain's CDR3 is CASSLDPGQGLENSPLHF. For the CDR3, the DNA is TGTGCCAGCAGCTTGGATCCGGGACAGGGGCTAGAGAATTCACCCCTCCACTTT. Variable domain in full (rest from reference TRBV11-3 and TRBJ1-6): EAGVVQSPRYKIIEKKQPVAFWCNPISGHNTLYWYLQNLGQGPELLIRYENEEAVDDSQLPKDRFSAERLKGVDSTLKIQPAELGDSAVYLCASSLDPGQGLENSPLHFGNGTRLTVT.

CDR3 DNA sequence: TGTGCCAGCAGCCCCGGACTAGCAGCAGATACGCAGTATTTT. This encodes CASSPGLAADTQYF. The rearrangement joins TRBV5-4 to TRBJ2-3; TRBD2 agrees at 8 bases. This CDR3 spans 14 amino acids. Germline CDR1 reads SGHNT; CDR2 reads YYREEE (reference sequence). After removal of 4 bases from V and 4 bases from J, the junction contained 5 bases not matched to a gene.